The T cell receptor (beta chain) described here comes from a study of graft-versus-host responses after intestinal transplantation. Study at large: Recipients uniformly received anti-thymocyte globulin induction, followed by tacrolimus and steroids for around 3 years.

Whole-study findings and limits: Researchers found GvH clones in recipient marrow, and some showed up first in ileum or blood.

The CDR3 runs 14 residues. The germline V gene has CDR1 WNHNN and CDR2 SYGVQD (reference sequence). Trimming stripped 4 bases from V and 1 base from J, with 10 bases between. Sequenced by immunoSEQ multiplex PCR; TCRdb stores in-frame clones only, minus some. The table shows fewer than 120,000 clones, with over 85% occurring only once. Details on this clone: The antigen is not known.

The material was unstimulated CD8+ T cells sorted from spleen or lymph node cells, obtained before intestinal transplant. The receptor comes from a human donor who received an intestinal transplant. This chain joins TRBV10-1 and TRBJ1-1; weak D call: TRBD1 (5 bases). CDR3 amino acids: CASSGGSGNTEAFF. The CDR3 nucleotides are TGCGCCAGCAGTGGGGGGAGTGGGAACACTGAAGCTTTCTTT.